This is a list of T cell receptor beta chains from one sample in a study of T cells in Graves' hyperthyroidism and ophthalmopathy. A single record per CDR3 protein comes from TCRdb applying MiXCR to the multiplex PCR reads. The repertoire includes approximately 600,000 distinct CDR3 sequences, approximately 15% of them detected once, and approximately 4.2% sits in the top ten. Sequenced sample: blood. The receptors were sampled from a woman aged 40 to 50 with Graves' ophthalmopathy. CDR3s include the opening cysteine and the closing phenylalanine or tryptophan. D genes are given only for firm matches. Expanded clones are given a class, and other clones once, few, many or no size at all.

J gene: TRBJ2-7; D gene: .; V gene: TRBV11-3; clone size: many; CDR3 protein: CASSWTGKRSYEQYF; CDR3 DNA: TGTGCCAGCAGCTGGACCGGGAAAAGGTCCTACGAGCAGTACTTC
J gene: TRBJ2-2; D gene: TRBD1; V gene: TRBV27; clone size: many; CDR3 protein: CASSLLLQGTGELFF; CDR3 DNA: TGTGCCAGCAGCTTACTTCTACAGGGGACCGGGGAGCTGTTTTTT
J gene: TRBJ1-2; D gene: .; V gene: TRBV6-1; clone size: many; CDR3 protein: CASSEAKGNYGYTF; CDR3 DNA: TGTGCCAGCAGTGAAGCTAAAGGAAACTATGGCTACACCTTC
J gene: TRBJ2-7; D gene: TRBD2; V gene: TRBV4-1; clone size: many; CDR3 protein: CASSQVGRTSGRHEQYF; CDR3 DNA: TGCGCCAGCAGCCAAGTTGGCCGGACTAGCGGGAGGCACGAGCAGTACTTC
J gene: TRBJ1-5; D gene: .; V gene: TRBV19; clone size: once; CDR3 protein: CASRESGRSNQPQHF; CDR3 DNA: TGTGCCAGTAGGGAGAGCGGGAGGAGCAATCAGCCCCAGCATTTT
J gene: TRBJ1-1; D gene: .; V gene: TRBV5-1; clone size: many; CDR3 protein: CASSYTGPEAFF; CDR3 DNA: TGCGCCAGCAGCTACACGGGGCCTGAAGCTTTCTTT
J gene: TRBJ2-5; D gene: TRBD2; V gene: TRBV20-1; clone size: .; CDR3 protein: CSAWATEWTSGRGLRETQYF; CDR3 DNA: TGCAGTGCTTGGGCCACAGAATGGACTAGCGGGAGAGGATTAAGAGAGACCCAGTACTTC
J gene: TRBJ1-1; D gene: .; V gene: TRBV5-1; clone size: many; CDR3 protein: CASSPGLFTEAFF; CDR3 DNA: TGCGCCAGCAGCCCGGGCCTATTCACTGAAGCTTTCTTT
J gene: TRBJ2-2; D gene: TRBD2; V gene: TRBV29-1; clone size: many; CDR3 protein: CSVEEGSGPGELFF; CDR3 DNA: TGCAGCGTTGAAGAAGGTAGCGGGCCCGGGGAGCTGTTTTTT
J gene: TRBJ2-7; D gene: TRBD2; V gene: TRBV4-3; clone size: many; CDR3 protein: CASSQGTAGGTYEQYF; CDR3 DNA: TGCGCCAGCAGCCAAGGAACAGCGGGAGGAACCTACGAGCAGTACTTC
J gene: TRBJ1-6; D gene: TRBD1; V gene: TRBV19; clone size: .; CDR3 protein: CASSTARQGGTSPLHF; CDR3 DNA: TGTGCCAGTAGTACCGCCCGACAGGGCGGGACTTCACCCCTCCACTTT
J gene: TRBJ1-2; D gene: TRBD1; V gene: TRBV27; clone size: medium-sized; CDR3 protein: CASSLSQGALGYTF; CDR3 DNA: TGTGCCAGCAGTTTATCACAGGGGGCGCTTGGCTACACCTTC
J gene: TRBJ2-7; D gene: TRBD2; V gene: TRBV6-1; clone size: .; CDR3 protein: CASSELAGGGSYEQYF; CDR3 DNA: TGTGCCAGCAGTGAGCTAGCGGGAGGAGGGTCCTACGAGCAGTACTTC
J gene: TRBJ2-7; D gene: .; V gene: TRBV20-1; clone size: few; CDR3 protein: CSAMARAYEQYF; CDR3 DNA: TGCAGTGCTATGGCTAGAGCCTACGAGCAGTACTTC
J gene: TRBJ2-6; D gene: .; V gene: TRBV19; clone size: many; CDR3 protein: CASSPGRRNPTSGANVLTF; CDR3 DNA: TGTGCCAGTAGCCCCGGGAGAAGAAACCCCACGTCTGGGGCCAACGTCCTGACTTTC
J gene: TRBJ2-2; D gene: .; V gene: TRBV15; clone size: many; CDR3 protein: CATSRDTINTGELFF; CDR3 DNA: TGTGCCACCAGCAGAGATACGATAAACACCGGGGAGCTGTTTTTT
J gene: TRBJ2-7; D gene: .; V gene: TRBV19; clone size: .; CDR3 protein: CASSIGVGSEQYF; CDR3 DNA: TGTGCCAGTAGTATCGGGGTTGGGTCCGAGCAGTACTTC
J gene: TRBJ2-5; D gene: .; V gene: TRBV14; clone size: few; CDR3 protein: CASSQRRALLQETQYF; CDR3 DNA: TGTGCCAGCAGCCAAAGGCGGGCACTCTTACAAGAGACCCAGTACTTC
J gene: TRBJ1-2; D gene: TRBD1; V gene: TRBV19; clone size: many; CDR3 protein: CASSPAPGQGVGYTF; CDR3 DNA: TGTGCCAGTAGCCCAGCCCCGGGACAGGGGGTCGGCTACACCTTC
J gene: TRBJ2-3; D gene: TRBD2; V gene: TRBV28; clone size: many; CDR3 protein: CASSHTSGMSTDTQYF; CDR3 DNA: TGTGCCAGCAGCCACACTAGCGGGATGAGCACAGATACGCAGTATTTT
J gene: TRBJ2-2; D gene: TRBD1; V gene: TRBV5-1; clone size: many; CDR3 protein: CASSLETGGPGELFF; CDR3 DNA: TGCGCCAGCAGCTTGGAGACAGGGGGCCCCGGGGAGCTGTTTTTT
J gene: TRBJ2-7; D gene: .; V gene: TRBV6-2/TRBV6-3; clone size: many; CDR3 protein: CASTGFYEQYF; CDR3 DNA: TGTGCCAGCACGGGTTTTTACGAGCAGTACTTC
J gene: TRBJ1-1; D gene: .; V gene: TRBV10-3; clone size: .; CDR3 protein: CAIRGGSNTEAFF; CDR3 DNA: TGTGCCATCAGGGGGGGGTCGAACACTGAAGCTTTCTTT
J gene: TRBJ2-2; D gene: TRBD2; V gene: TRBV5-1; clone size: many; CDR3 protein: CASTAGTSGYTGELFF; CDR3 DNA: TGCGCCAGCACCGCCGGGACTAGCGGGTACACCGGGGAGCTGTTTTTT
J gene: TRBJ2-7; D gene: TRBD1; V gene: TRBV7-8; clone size: few; CDR3 protein: CASSLDRNGYEQYF; CDR3 DNA: TGTGCCAGCAGCTTGGACAGGAATGGGTACGAGCAGTACTTC
J gene: TRBJ2-7; D gene: TRBD1; V gene: TRBV4-1; clone size: .; CDR3 protein: CASSQALTGGEQYF; CDR3 DNA: TGCGCCAGCAGCCAAGCTCTGACAGGGGGCGAGCAGTACTTC
J gene: TRBJ1-1; D gene: TRBD1; V gene: TRBV3-1; clone size: .; CDR3 protein: CASSTGTVTEAFF; CDR3 DNA: TGTGCCAGCAGCACTGGGACAGTCACTGAAGCTTTCTTT
J gene: TRBJ1-2; D gene: .; V gene: TRBV28; clone size: many; CDR3 protein: CASISGGAGGYTF; CDR3 DNA: TGTGCCAGCATCAGCGGGGGCGCGGGTGGCTACACCTTC
J gene: TRBJ1-1; D gene: .; V gene: TRBV7-2; clone size: many; CDR3 protein: CASSSAPLLGDTEAFF; CDR3 DNA: TGTGCCAGCAGCTCCGCGCCCTTGTTGGGCGACACTGAAGCTTTCTTT
J gene: TRBJ2-7; D gene: TRBD2; V gene: TRBV6-1; clone size: many; CDR3 protein: CASTLSGLAGVDEQYF; CDR3 DNA: TGTGCCAGCACCTTAAGTGGACTAGCGGGAGTAGATGAGCAGTACTTC
J gene: TRBJ2-7; D gene: TRBD2; V gene: TRBV6-1; clone size: many; CDR3 protein: CASSREVRSSYEQYF; CDR3 DNA: TGTGCCAGCAGTCGGGAGGTTAGGTCCTCCTACGAGCAGTACTTC
J gene: TRBJ2-7; D gene: TRBD2; V gene: TRBV28; clone size: many; CDR3 protein: CASSFRGTSGLYEQYF; CDR3 DNA: TGTGCCAGCAGTTTCCGTGGGACTAGCGGACTCTACGAGCAGTACTTC
J gene: TRBJ2-2; D gene: TRBD1; V gene: TRBV20-1; clone size: few; CDR3 protein: CSARSRDRGSANTGELFF; CDR3 DNA: TGCAGTGCTAGATCCCGGGACAGGGGGTCGGCGAACACCGGGGAGCTGTTTTTT
J gene: TRBJ2-7; D gene: .; V gene: TRBV30; clone size: .; CDR3 protein: CAWSQSGHEQYF; CDR3 DNA: TGTGCCTGGAGCCAATCCGGGCACGAGCAGTACTTC
J gene: TRBJ2-5; D gene: .; V gene: TRBV6-5; clone size: .; CDR3 protein: CASSYTPGLPTETQYF; CDR3 DNA: TGTGCCAGCAGTTACACCCCGGGACTCCCAACGGAGACCCAGTACTTC
J gene: TRBJ2-7; D gene: .; V gene: TRBV7-9; clone size: .; CDR3 protein: CASSLAPRQDEQYF; CDR3 DNA: TGTGCCAGCAGCTTAGCCCCGCGTCAGGACGAGCAGTACTTC
J gene: TRBJ1-6; D gene: TRBD1; V gene: TRBV2; clone size: .; CDR3 protein: CASRSQGPRYNSPLHF; CDR3 DNA: TGTGCCAGCAGGTCACAGGGGCCCCGCTATAATTCACCCCTCCACTTT
J gene: TRBJ1-1; D gene: .; V gene: TRBV12-3/TRBV12-4; clone size: many; CDR3 protein: CASSTPTGSNTEAFF; CDR3 DNA: TGTGCCAGCAGTACCCCGACAGGATCAAACACTGAAGCTTTCTTT
J gene: TRBJ2-7; D gene: .; V gene: TRBV7-8; clone size: .; CDR3 protein: CASSLGQPLSYEQYF; CDR3 DNA: TGTGCCAGCAGCTTAGGGCAGCCGCTCTCCTACGAGCAGTACTTC
J gene: TRBJ2-2; D gene: .; V gene: TRBV28; clone size: many; CDR3 protein: CASSSMVRNTGELFF; CDR3 DNA: TGTGCCAGCAGTTCCATGGTCCGGAACACCGGGGAGCTGTTTTTT
J gene: TRBJ1-2; D gene: .; V gene: TRBV20-1; clone size: many; CDR3 protein: CSAPGVGYGYTF; CDR3 DNA: TGCAGTGCTCCGGGGGTTGGATATGGCTACACCTTC
J gene: TRBJ1-5; D gene: .; V gene: TRBV28; clone size: many; CDR3 protein: CASESSNQPQHF; CDR3 DNA: TGTGCCAGCGAATCGAGCAATCAGCCCCAGCATTTT
J gene: TRBJ2-2; D gene: TRBD1; V gene: TRBV24-1; clone size: few; CDR3 protein: CATGTPGQGAGELFF; CDR3 DNA: TGTGCCACGGGAACACCGGGACAGGGGGCCGGGGAGCTGTTTTTT
J gene: TRBJ2-7; D gene: .; V gene: TRBV7-8; clone size: many; CDR3 protein: CASSVRPTYEQYF; CDR3 DNA: TGTGCCAGCAGCGTCCGGCCGACATACGAGCAGTACTTC
J gene: TRBJ2-5; D gene: TRBD1; V gene: TRBV24-1; clone size: .; CDR3 protein: CATSDTRRQGTQETQYF; CDR3 DNA: TGTGCCACCAGTGATACGCGCCGACAGGGAACTCAAGAGACCCAGTACTTC
J gene: TRBJ2-7; D gene: .; V gene: TRBV28; clone size: .; CDR3 protein: CASSLIASYEQYF; CDR3 DNA: TGTGCCAGCAGCCTTATAGCATCCTACGAGCAGTACTTC
J gene: TRBJ2-7; D gene: .; V gene: TRBV6-5; clone size: many; CDR3 protein: CASSYSRQVSYEQYF; CDR3 DNA: TGTGCCAGCAGTTACTCACGACAGGTCTCCTACGAGCAGTACTTC
J gene: TRBJ2-5; D gene: .; V gene: TRBV7-8; clone size: .; CDR3 protein: CASSLVAWGETQYF; CDR3 DNA: TGTGCCAGCAGCTTAGTCGCGTGGGGAGAGACCCAGTACTTC
J gene: TRBJ2-5; D gene: .; V gene: TRBV6-2/TRBV6-3; clone size: .; CDR3 protein: CASTQRGGNGLTDQETQYF; CDR3 DNA: TGTGCCAGCACCCAGAGGGGTGGAAATGGCTTGACAGACCAAGAGACCCAGTACTTC
J gene: TRBJ1-1; D gene: .; V gene: TRBV20-1; clone size: many; CDR3 protein: CSARPNHRTEAFF; CDR3 DNA: TGCAGTGCTAGACCCAACCACAGGACTGAAGCTTTCTTT
J gene: TRBJ2-7; D gene: .; V gene: TRBV30; clone size: .; CDR3 protein: CAWTPPGLPYEQYF; CDR3 DNA: TGTGCCTGGACCCCTCCGGGGCTCCCTTACGAGCAGTACTTC
J gene: TRBJ2-7; D gene: .; V gene: TRBV29-1; clone size: many; CDR3 protein: CSVEFGTVGVTGRSSYEQYF; CDR3 DNA: TGCAGCGTTGAATTTGGTACTGTTGGGGTGACAGGACGGAGCTCCTACGAGCAGTACTTC
J gene: TRBJ2-5; D gene: .; V gene: TRBV2; clone size: many; CDR3 protein: CASSERQRGETQYF; CDR3 DNA: TGTGCCAGCAGTGAAAGACAGAGGGGAGAGACCCAGTACTTC
J gene: TRBJ2-2; D gene: .; V gene: TRBV20-1; clone size: .; CDR3 protein: CSARGTGAGELFF; CDR3 DNA: TGCAGTGCTAGAGGAACAGGCGCCGGGGAGCTGTTTTTT
J gene: TRBJ2-5; D gene: .; V gene: TRBV15; clone size: many; CDR3 protein: CATSREGGDQETQYF; CDR3 DNA: TGTGCCACCAGCAGAGAAGGAGGGGATCAAGAGACCCAGTACTTC